Listed here are 10 T cell receptor beta chains from one sample, sequenced in a study of naive and memory T cell subsets. General study findings and limits: A few larger clonotypes appeared in naive repertoires, especially CD8, possibly memory cells re-expressing CD45RA.

These TCRs are of unknown antigen specificity. Two oligonucleotides, mixed equimolar, formed the beta constant-region primer covering TRBC1 and TRBC2. The ligated cDNA underwent four PCR rounds using SP2 and nested alpha and beta constant-region primers. TCRdb used MiXCR to reprocess the UMI-ligation and nested PCR reads, holding one entry per CDR3 protein. Counted here are 150,000 or so distinct CDR3 sequences, roughly 22% occurring once; the ten biggest clones make up 0.1% to 0.11%. The specimen was naive CD4+ T cells from blood. The receptors originated from a human donor in good health.

V is TRBV4-1 and J is TRBJ2-7; D may be TRBD2 (7 bases). Per germline, CDR1 MGHRA and CDR2 YSYEKL. With 5 bases removed from V and 0 bases from J, the gap between germline ends came to 17 bases. CDR3 size: 16 residues. The DNA for the CDR3 is TGCGCCAGCAGCGCAGGGGACTACCAGAGCTCCTACGAGCAGTACTTC. Protein: CASSAGDYQSSYEQYF.

This clonotype was detected only a few times. The chain has TRBV24-1 and TRBJ2-3; D gene uncertain. This CDR3 has 13 residues. Germline-derived CDR1 and CDR2 are KGHDR and SFDVKD. Trimming took off 5 bases at V and 2 bases at J, with 7 bases between the two ends. CDR3 bases: TGTGCCACCAGTGTCGGACCCACAGATACGCAGTATTTT. This encodes CATSVGPTDTQYF.

The chain recombines TRBV2 with TRBJ1-5; no reliable D call. Between the trimmed V and J ends, which lost 7 bases and 0 bases, there was a span of 13 bases. The length of the CDR3 is 15 residues. In germline, CDR1 is SNHLY, CDR2 FYNNEI. CDR3 sequence (DNA): TGTGCCAGCAAGGCGGGAGACCTTAGCAATCAGCCCCAGCATTTT. Translated: CASKAGDLSNQPQHF.

The rearrangement joins TRBV28 to TRBJ2-2, with 7 bases aligning to TRBD1. This CDR3 is 13 amino acids long. Germline lookup yields CDR1 MDHEN and CDR2 SYDVKM. Trimming removed 7 bases from V and 7 bases from J; junction bases left unmatched: 6. For the CDR3, the DNA is TGTGCCAGCACGGACAGGCTCCTCGGGGAGCTGTTTTTT. Protein: CASTDRLLGELFF.

The rearrangement links TRBV27 to TRBJ2-5, with D maybe TRBD2 (5 bases). This CDR3 has 13 residues. Germline CDR1 is MNHEY and CDR2 is SMNVEV (reference sequence). Trimming stripped 2 bases from V and 4 bases from J, with 8 bases between. The CDR3 nucleotides read TGTGCCAGCAGTTTAATGGGGAGAGAGACCCAGTACTTC. Protein: CASSLMGRETQYF.

V usage is TRBV25-1 and J usage is TRBJ1-2; 8 nucleotides agree with TRBD1. The V segment lost 2 bases and the J segment 5 bases; nucleotides outside the gene matches: 10. The CDR3 is 16 amino acids. Germline-derived CDR1 and CDR2 are MGHDK and SYGVNS. The CDR3 coding sequence is TGTGCCAGCAGTGAACCCGGGACAGGCTTACATTATGGCTACACCTTC. Protein: CASSEPGTGLHYGYTF.

The V and J genes are TRBV27 and TRBJ2-1; D might be TRBD1 or TRBD2, each matching 5 bases. CDR3 size: 15 residues. Germline V lookup: CDR1 MNHEY, CDR2 SMNVEV (reference sequence). Between the trimmed V and J ends, which lost 6 bases and 4 bases, there was a span of 16 bases. In DNA, the CDR3 is TGTGCCAGCAGCCCCCGGGACCAGAGATACAATGAGCAGTTCTTC. Amino acids: CASSPRDQRYNEQFF.

The chain links TRBV28 to TRBJ1-5; no clear D. Germline V gene sequence: CDR1 MDHEN, CDR2 SYDVKM. The V gene lost 10 bases and the J gene lost 0 bases, with 16 bases spanning the gap. The CDR3 has 15 residues. CDR3 amino acids: CATAGIFNSNQPQHF. In nucleotides, the CDR3 is TGTGCCACCGCGGGCATCTTTAATAGCAATCAGCCCCAGCATTTT. Together with reference TRBV28 and TRBJ1-5, the CDR3 gives the full variable domain: DVKVTQSSRYLVKRTGEKVFLECVQDMDHENMFWYRQDPGLGLRLIYFSYDVKMKEKGDIPEGYSVSREKKERFSLILESASTNQTSMYLCATAGIFNSNQPQHFGDGTRLSIL.

This clonotype occurred once. This may stem from a read error, because a much larger clone lies one nucleotide away. This sequence joins TRBV6-1 and TRBJ2-3; D is ambiguous. Germline values: CDR1 MNHNS, CDR2 SASEGT. V gave up 2 bases and J gave up 0 bases, with 15 bases separating them. This CDR3 is 17 amino acids long. The CDR3: CASSEKKDSSSTDTQYF. The CDR3 DNA reads TGTGCCAGCAGTGAAAAAAAGGATAGCAGTAGCACAGATACGCAGTATTTT.

This chain joins TRBV20-1 and TRBJ1-1; D gene unclear. V gave up 5 bases and J gave up 3 bases, with 13 bases separating them. This CDR3 spans 13 amino acids. Germline V gene data show CDR1 as DFQATT and CDR2 as SNEGSKA (reference sequence). Here the CDR3 DNA reads TGCAGTGCTCCGGGCCCCTGGGACACTGAAGCTTTCTTT. It codes for CSAPGPWDTEAFF.